The 18 T cell receptor beta chains presented below share a single source sample, sequenced in a study of OX40 agonist ivuxolimab in advanced cancers. The repertoire was sequenced with immunoSEQ multiplex PCR; TCRdb's copy has only in-frame clones and lacks some. The sample lists tens of thousands of clones; 75% to 90% were seen once. The material sequenced was CD4+ or CD8+ T cells sorted from blood, taken in a trial of the OX40 agonist ivuxolimab. These receptors were obtained from an adult with an advanced solid tumor such as melanoma, head and neck, liver or kidney cancer.

The chain joins TRBV19 to TRBJ1-1; no firm D call. This CDR3 spans 16 amino acids. The V gene lost 7 bases and the J gene lost 0 bases, with 18 bases spanning the gap. Per the germline V gene, CDR1 is LNHDA and CDR2 is SQIVND (reference sequence). CDR3 nucleotides: TGTGCCAGTAACCCCCGTAGTGTCGGGCTGAACACTGAAGCTTTCTTT. This encodes CASNPRSVGLNTEAFF.

The chain uses TRBV2 and TRBJ2-3; 9 nucleotides match TRBD1. The V segment lost 4 bases and the J segment 6 bases; nucleotides outside the gene matches: 5. The CDR3 contains 14 residues. Germline V gives CDR1 SNHLY, CDR2 FYNNEI. CDR3 nucleotides: TGTGCCAGCAGTGCCGGGACAGGGTGGGATACGCAGTATTTT. Translating gives CASSAGTGWDTQYF.

J is TRBJ2-3 and V is TRBV18; D remains ambiguous. This CDR3 comprises 12 residues. V lost 3 bases, J lost 6 bases, and 7 bases lay in between. The V gene's germline CDR1 is KGHSH and CDR2 LQKENI. This CDR3 reads CASSPFDDTQYF. As DNA, the CDR3 is TGTGCCAGCTCACCCTTCGATGATACGCAGTATTTT.

The chain couples TRBV28 to TRBJ2-5, with D possibly TRBD2 on 5 matching bases. Between the trimmed V and J ends, which lost 1 base and 5 bases, there was a span of 14 bases. The CDR3 consists of 15 residues. Germline CDR1 and CDR2: MDHEN and SYDVKM. The CDR3 DNA reads as TGTGCCAGCAGTTTATACCTAGCAGTACCGGAGACCCAGTACTTC. Translated, it gives CASSLYLAVPETQYF.

The rearrangement uses TRBV7-2 and TRBJ2-7; possibly TRBD1 for D (6 bases). Trimming stripped 0 bases from V and 2 bases from J, with 14 bases between. The CDR3 runs 16 residues. Germline assignment: CDR1 SGHTA and CDR2 FQGNSA. Here the CDR3 DNA reads TGTGCCAGCAGCTTAGCGGGGGCAGGCAGCCCCTACGAGCAGTACTTC. It encodes CASSLAGAGSPYEQYF.

V and J are TRBV13 and TRBJ2-5; maybe TRBD1 (5 bases). Per the germline V gene, CDR1 is PRHDT and CDR2 is FYEKMQ (reference sequence). The CDR3 is 14 amino acids. Deletions cut 2 bases from V and 0 bases from J, with 7 bases between. The CDR3 protein is CASSLTGYQETQYF. DNA for the CDR3: TGTGCCAGCAGCTTAACAGGCTACCAAGAGACCCAGTACTTC.

Written as DNA, the CDR3 is TGTGCCAGCAGCCCCCGTAATCAGCCCCAGCATTTT. This sequence encodes CASSPRNQPQHF. This chain links TRBV6-1 with TRBJ1-5; D remains unclear. Per the germline V gene, CDR1 is MNHNS and CDR2 is SASEGT. The germline V and J ends were trimmed by 6 bases and 4 bases, with 7 bases remaining between them. The CDR3 contains 12 residues.

About this clone itself: The germline gene is not matched at one end of the junction; a read error may be the cause. V and J are TRBV5-1 and TRBJ2-7; 9 positions match TRBD2. The CDR3 sequence is 13 residues long. CDR1 and CDR2 (germline): SGHRS, YFSETQ. Here the CDR3 reads CASSLGLAREQYF. Here the CDR3 DNA reads TGTGCCAGCAGCCTCGGACTAGCGAGGGAGCAGTACTTC.

CDR3 nucleotides: TGTGCCAGCAGTGAACCACCTACGAATACCTACAATGAGCAGTTCTTC. This encodes CASSEPPTNTYNEQFF. The rearrangement links TRBV2 to TRBJ2-1; D is unclear. The germline V gene has CDR1 SNHLY and CDR2 FYNNEI. Trimming stripped 2 bases from V and 2 bases from J, with 13 bases between. This CDR3 region has 16 residues.

This clone occurred once. This chain uses TRBV11-2 with TRBJ2-7; 13 nucleotides agree with TRBD2. Germline CDR1 and CDR2: SGHAT and FQNNGV. The length of the CDR3 is 17 residues. J was trimmed by 4 bases and V by 0 bases; bases with no gene match: 6. In DNA form, the CDR3 reads TGTGCCAGCAGCTTAGACTTCGGGACTAGCGGGACGTACGAGCAGTACTTC. This encodes CASSLDFGTSGTYEQYF. The whole variable domain, filled in from reference TRBV11-2 and TRBJ2-7, reads EAGVAQSPRYKIIEKRQSVAFWCNPISGHATLYWYQQILGQGPKLLIQFQNNGVVDDSQLPKDRFSAERLKGVDSTLKIQPAKLEDSAVYLCASSLDFGTSGTYEQYFGPGTRLTVT.

The chain carries TRBV6-5 and TRBJ2-7; no reliable D call. Germline CDR1 MNHEY, CDR2 SVGAGI. Trimming stripped 5 bases from V and 0 bases from J, with 11 bases between. The CDR3 runs to 14 residues. The CDR3 DNA reads TGTGCCAGCAGTCTCGACTCAGACTCCTACGAGCAGTACTTC. This sequence encodes CASSLDSDSYEQYF.

The genes are TRBV5-1 and TRBJ2-2; 9 positions match TRBD2. Losses at the gene ends were 10 bases for V and 0 bases for J; bases not matched to a gene: 7. Germline V gives CDR1 SGHRS, CDR2 YFSETQ. CDR3 length: 15 amino acids. DNA for the CDR3: TGCGCCGGATCCTTAGCGGGGGCGAACACCGGGGAGCTGTTTTTT. This codes for CAGSLAGANTGELFF.

This clone was detected only once. The chain uses TRBV19 and TRBJ1-4; TRBD1 might be the D (5 bases). The germline V gene encodes CDR1 LNHDA and CDR2 SQIVND (reference sequence). The CDR3 is made up of 15 amino acids. Trimming removed 3 bases from V and 8 bases from J, with 16 bases in between. The CDR3 sequence: CASSIYRGLEEKLFF. The CDR3 nucleotides are TGTGCCAGTAGTATCTATAGGGGCCTCGAAGAAAAACTGTTTTTT.

This chain connects TRBV15 to TRBJ2-7; D possibly uses TRBD1 or TRBD2 (5 bases each). Trimming stripped 4 bases from V and 6 bases from J, with 16 bases between. The CDR3 length is 14 residues. Per germline, CDR1 LNHNV and CDR2 YYDKDF (reference sequence). CDR3 region: CATSNPGTPAEQYF. As DNA, the CDR3 is TGTGCCACCAGCAATCCGGGGACCCCAGCCGAGCAGTACTTC.

This chain connects TRBV6-1 to TRBJ2-7; maybe TRBD1 (5 bases). CDR1 is MNHNS, CDR2 SASEGT, per germline. V lost 0 bases to trimming and J lost 5 bases, with 11 bases between them. CDR3 length equals 14 residues. As DNA, the CDR3 is TGTGCCAGCAGTGAAGCAGCACAGGTCGACGAGCAGTACTTC. Translation gives CASSEAAQVDEQYF.

This clone appeared a few times. CDR3 protein: CASSPDRESYGYTF. The CDR3 DNA reads as TGTGCCAGCAGCCCGGACAGGGAATCCTATGGCTACACCTTC. V usage is TRBV2 and J usage is TRBJ1-2, with 8 positions matching TRBD1. J was trimmed by 4 bases and V by 6 bases; bases with no gene match: 7. This CDR3 region has 14 residues. Per germline, CDR1 SNHLY and CDR2 FYNNEI.

The rearrangement links TRBV9 to TRBJ2-6; 9 bases match TRBD1. With V trimmed by 0 bases and J by 4 bases, 8 bases remained unmatched. The CDR3 is made up of 18 amino acids. Germline lookup yields CDR1 SGDLS and CDR2 YYNGEE. CDR3 DNA: TGTGCCAGCAGCGTAGGTGGGGGACAGGGCTTAGGGGCCAACGTCCTGACTTTC. As protein: CASSVGGGQGLGANVLTF.

In its sample, this clone was seen once. V usage is TRBV15 and J usage is TRBJ1-5, with 7 bases identical to TRBD1. CDR1 LNHNV and CDR2 YYDKDF come from the germline V gene (reference sequence). Germline trimming cut 3 bases from V and 2 bases from J; bases unmatched to any gene: 4. CDR3 size: 15 residues. The CDR3 region has the DNA TGTGCCACCAGCAGGGCAACAGGGGGCAATCAGCCCCAGCATTTT. This sequence encodes CATSRATGGNQPQHF.